This record concerns one T cell receptor beta chain sequence. The data stem from a study of blood T cell repertoires in COVID-19. Study-level information: Material from acute and convalescent COVID-19 was sourced from the United States, Italy and Spain. Sources were T cells, B-cell-depleted T cells, or PBMCs; the material itself was cDNA or gDNA.

Assay used: immunoSEQ multiplex PCR; TCRdb lists only in-frame clones, some missing. The table records 200,000 to 250,000 clones, 82% of them present only once. Sequencing was done on a sample of PBMCs or T cells enriched from blood (not recorded which). This TCR was sampled from a man between 40 and 49 years old who had recovered from COVID-19.

The CDR3 DNA reads TGTGCCAGCACCTCCGGGGGGTCCGCCACAGATACGCAGTATTTT. Translated: CASTSGGSATDTQYF. This sequence joins TRBV13 and TRBJ2-3; 7 bases align to TRBD2. Per germline, CDR1 PRHDT and CDR2 FYEKMQ (reference sequence). The CDR3 runs to 15 residues. V trimming: 7 bases; J trimming: 2 bases; junction bases outside the gene matches: 9.